Below, 25 T cell receptor beta chains from the same sample are listed, as sequenced in a study of shared clonotypes between healthy human individuals (dated by TCRdb to about 2020). The library was built by means of the immunoSEQ multiplex PCR assay. TCRdb's version of the immuneACCESS table is confined to in-frame rearrangements and falls short of the full clone set. An unresolved V gene accounts for under half of the shortfall where checked; the remainder is of unknown origin. This sample is represented by approximately 2,000,000 clones; roughly 95% of them were singletons. The ten largest clones add up to approximately 1.7% of the sample. For the CD8 naive samples, CD45RO-negative cells were positively selected for CCR7, yielding a CD45RA+CCR7+ population from which TemRA cells were excluded. What was sequenced was naive CD8+ T cells from PBMCs. This sample's cell subset or site label indicates: CD45RA+CCR7+. The receptors were gathered from a man between 18 and 29 years old in good health. Some clones in this sample may be carry-over from other donors' samples.

The chain couples TRBV5-1 to TRBJ1-1, with D unclear. Germline CDR1 and CDR2: SGHRS and YFSETQ. Trimming removed 4 bases at V and 5 bases at J, with 9 bases between. CDR3 size: 12 residues. The CDR3 sequence is CASSPGRTEAFF. The CDR3 nucleotides read TGCGCCAGCAGCCCCGGTAGGACTGAAGCTTTCTTT.

The chain links TRBV11-2 to TRBJ1-2; D not resolved. V was cut by 0 bases and J by 5 bases, with 13 bases left in between. There are 15 residues in the CDR3. CDR1 is SGHAT, CDR2 FQNNGV, per germline. The CDR3 sequence is CASSLDEYVNYGYTF. DNA for the CDR3: TGTGCCAGCAGCTTAGATGAGTACGTAAATTATGGCTACACCTTC.

This clone has just a few counts. This rearrangement joins TRBV5-5 to TRBJ2-2; the D is unclear. The CDR3 is 13 residues long. Germline V gives CDR1 SGHKS, CDR2 YYEKEE (reference sequence). Between the trimmed V and J ends, which lost 0 bases and 7 bases, there was a span of 7 bases. Here the CDR3 DNA reads TGTGCCAGCAGCTTGGGGATCATCGGGGAGCTGTTTTTT. It encodes CASSLGIIGELFF.

V is TRBV10-2 and J is TRBJ1-1; D is perhaps TRBD1 (5 bases). CDR1 is WSHSY and CDR2 is SAAADI in the germline V gene. This CDR3 is built from 18 residues. V was cut by 2 bases and J by 5 bases, with 24 bases left in between. In DNA, the CDR3 is TGCGCCAGCAGTGAGAGGCATGCAGGGCAGACCGGAACAACTGAAGCTTTCTTT. Translating gives CASSERHAGQTGTTEAFF.

CDR3 protein: CASSLSAGQGYEQYF. Here the CDR3 DNA reads TGTGCCAGCAGCCTCTCAGCCGGACAGGGATACGAGCAGTACTTC. V and J are TRBV28 and TRBJ2-7, with 8 bases that match TRBD1. The V and J ends lost 6 bases and 4 bases, in that order; junction bases with no gene match: 11. The germline V gene encodes CDR1 MDHEN and CDR2 SYDVKM. The CDR3 extends over 15 amino acids.

V gene TRBV6-5 combines with J gene TRBJ2-2; TRBD1 matches 8 bases. Looked up from germline, CDR1 is MNHEY and CDR2 is SVGAGI. This CDR3 is 15 amino acids long. Trimming took 5 bases from V and 3 from J; bases not matched to a gene: 5. For the CDR3, the DNA is TGTGCCAGCAGTATGACAGGGGCGGACACCGGGGAGCTGTTTTTT. Residues: CASSMTGADTGELFF.

A word on this clone: This sample includes further DNA sequences coding for the same CDR3. The rearrangement uses TRBV4-1 and TRBJ2-7; D gene uncertain. The CDR3 loop spans 12 amino acids. Germline CDR1 MGHRA, CDR2 YSYEKL. V was clipped by 4 bases and J by 0 bases, with 4 bases between them. CDR3 in amino acids: CASSPNSYEQYF. CDR3 sequence (DNA): TGCGCCAGCAGCCCTAACTCCTACGAGCAGTACTTC.

This chain uses TRBV19 with TRBJ2-1; maybe TRBD2 (6 bases). V lost 8 bases and J lost 0, with 26 bases in between. Germline CDR1 reads LNHDA; CDR2 reads SQIVND (reference sequence). The CDR3 consists of 19 residues. The CDR3 spells CASLPIPGLTRFSYNEQFF. CDR3 nucleotide sequence: TGTGCCAGTCTCCCCATTCCGGGACTGACCCGATTCTCCTACAATGAGCAGTTCTTC.

The chain employs TRBV5-6 and TRBJ2-1; D uncertain. CDR3 length equals 15 residues. From germline, CDR1 is SGHDT and CDR2 YYEEEE. Trimming took off 7 bases at V and 3 bases at J, with 17 bases between the two ends. CDR3 nucleotide sequence: TGTGCCAGCTCGGTGGCAGGTGCTGTCTACAATGAGCAGTTCTTC. Its translation: CASSVAGAVYNEQFF.

The J gene is TRBJ2-5, the V gene TRBV9; unclear D gene. The CDR3 contains 15 residues. Trimming removed 4 bases at V and 5 bases at J, with 18 bases between. CDR1 and CDR2 from the germline V gene are SGDLS and YYNGEE. The CDR3 is CASSSSFDLGETQYF. The CDR3 nucleotides are TGTGCCAGCAGCTCCAGCTTCGACCTCGGGGAGACCCAGTACTTC.

This clone was seen more than once but under ten times. The same CDR3 also results from other DNA sequences found in this sample. V usage is TRBV4-1 and J usage is TRBJ1-1, with D uncertain. Trimming stripped 1 base from V and 0 bases from J, with 3 bases between. The V gene's germline CDR1 is MGHRA and CDR2 YSYEKL. CDR3 length: 13 amino acids. In DNA form, the CDR3 reads TGCGCCAGCAGCCAAGGAATGAACACTGAAGCTTTCTTT. This encodes CASSQGMNTEAFF.

Comments on this clone: This sample includes further DNA sequences coding for the same CDR3. This chain links TRBV7-9 with TRBJ1-1; D possibly corresponds to TRBD1 (5 bases). Between the trimmed V and J ends, which lost 5 bases and 1 base, there was a span of 8 bases. The germline V gene has CDR1 SEHNR and CDR2 FQNEAQ (reference sequence). CDR3 length equals 13 residues. The CDR3 DNA reads as TGTGCCAGCAGCCACGGGGGGAACACTGAAGCTTTCTTT. The encoded protein is CASSHGGNTEAFF.

The sample holds one count of this clone. This rearrangement joins TRBV6-5 to TRBJ2-2; D gene unclear. The germline CDR1 and CDR2 sequences are MNHEY and SVGAGI. The V gene lost 8 bases and the J gene lost 2 bases, with 12 bases spanning the gap. This CDR3 spans 14 amino acids. The chain's CDR3 is CASELTHNTGELFF. Here the CDR3 DNA reads TGTGCCAGCGAGTTGACCCATAACACCGGGGAGCTGTTTTTT.

This clone was observed a single time. The V call is TRBV2, the J call TRBJ1-1; D is uncertain. Trimming removed 3 bases at V and 0 bases at J, with 11 bases between. The CDR3 totals 15 residues. Germline assignment: CDR1 SNHLY and CDR2 FYNNEI. CDR3 protein: CASSEVLGLNTEAFF. The DNA of the CDR3 is TGTGCCAGCAGTGAGGTTTTGGGGTTGAACACTGAAGCTTTCTTT.

This chain connects TRBV11-1 to TRBJ2-3, with 9 positions matching TRBD2. Trimming removed 3 bases from V and 0 bases from J; junction bases left unmatched: 4. Germline CDR1 and CDR2: SGHAT and FQDESV (reference sequence). The CDR3 consists of 16 residues. CDR3 DNA sequence: TGTGCCAGCAGCTTTTGGCGGGAGGGCAGCACAGATACGCAGTATTTT. It translates to CASSFWREGSTDTQYF.

The V call is TRBV2, the J call TRBJ2-7; D is perhaps TRBD1 or TRBD2 (5 bases each). There are 14 residues in the CDR3. Looked up from germline, CDR1 is SNHLY and CDR2 is FYNNEI. Between the trimmed V and J ends, which lost 9 bases and 0 bases, there was a span of 15 bases. This chain's CDR3 is CASLIGTVSYEQYF. Here the CDR3 DNA reads TGTGCCAGTCTAATAGGGACGGTCTCCTACGAGCAGTACTTC.

The CDR3 DNA reads TGTGCCAGCAGCGACCCCCCCCTAGCGGACGAGACCCAGTACTTC. It specifies CASSDPPLADETQYF. The chain joins TRBV7-2 to TRBJ2-5; the match to TRBD2 covers 7 bases. The V and J ends lost 5 bases and 5 bases, in that order; junction bases with no gene match: 11. The CDR3 is made up of 15 amino acids. The V gene's germline CDR1 is SGHTA and CDR2 FQGNSA.

This chain connects TRBV5-1 to TRBJ2-7; D may correspond to TRBD1 or TRBD2 (5 bases each). CDR1 is SGHRS, CDR2 YFSETQ, per germline. V shed 4 bases and J shed 2 bases, with 13 bases lying between them. The CDR3 totals 14 residues. CDR3 amino acids: CASSPGRLTYEQYF. The CDR3 nucleotides are TGCGCCAGCAGCCCGGGACGGTTGACCTACGAGCAGTACTTC.

In regard to this clone: This sample includes further DNA sequences coding for the same CDR3. This sequence joins TRBV27 and TRBJ1-1; no clear D. This CDR3 has 12 residues. Trimming pared 6 bases from V and 5 bases from J, leaving 10 bases between. Germline-derived CDR1 and CDR2 are MNHEY and SMNVEV (reference sequence). The CDR3 DNA follows: TGTGCCAGCAGCCGTGGAGGGACTGAAGCTTTCTTT. Translation: CASSRGGTEAFF.

This chain joins TRBV30 and TRBJ2-5; 12 bases map to TRBD2. Germline trimming cut 2 bases from V and 2 bases from J; bases unmatched to any gene: 15. CDR1 is GTSNPN and CDR2 is SVGIG in the germline V gene (reference sequence). This CDR3 spans 19 amino acids. The CDR3 DNA is TGTGCCTGGAGTACCTATCTAGCGGGAGGGCCTTTAAAACAAGAGACCCAGTACTTC. Amino acid sequence: CAWSTYLAGGPLKQETQYF.

This clone was counted a single time. The CDR3: CASSSRRAYEQYF. CDR3 coding DNA: TGTGCCAGCAGCTCACGCAGGGCCTACGAGCAGTACTTC. The chain is built from TRBV13 and TRBJ2-7; possible D gene TRBD1, 5 bases. Trimming shortened V by 4 bases and J by 2 bases, and 9 bases separated the two germline ends. Germline-derived CDR1 and CDR2 are PRHDT and FYEKMQ (reference sequence). The CDR3 covers 13 residues.

Note on this clone: The same CDR3 arises from other DNA sequences in this sample as well. J is TRBJ1-1 and V is TRBV18; no definite D call. CDR3 length equals 13 residues. Trimming removed 2 bases at V and 1 base at J, with 5 bases between. CDR1 KGHSH and CDR2 LQKENI come from the germline V gene. For the CDR3, the DNA is TGTGCCAGCTCACCAGGGGAGAACACTGAAGCTTTCTTT. It encodes CASSPGENTEAFF.

The J gene is TRBJ2-2, the V gene TRBV9, with TRBD2 matching 7 bases. The CDR3 has 18 residues. The V segment lost 4 bases and the J segment 1 base; nucleotides outside the gene matches: 13. Germline lookup yields CDR1 SGDLS and CDR2 YYNGEE. CDR3 region: CASSPRGSAGKNTGELFF. DNA for the CDR3: TGTGCCAGCAGCCCGCGCGGGTCAGCGGGAAAGAACACCGGGGAGCTGTTTTTT.

The chain links TRBV7-9 to TRBJ2-3; 10 bases line up with TRBD1. This CDR3 is built from 18 residues. V lost 0 bases to trimming and J lost 1 base; unmatched junction nucleotides: 7. Germline V gives CDR1 SEHNR, CDR2 FQNEAQ (reference sequence). CDR3 protein: CASSLAFGQGVGTDTQYF. CDR3 DNA: TGTGCCAGCAGCTTAGCGTTCGGACAGGGGGTGGGCACAGATACGCAGTATTTT.

CDR3 loop: CASSQDFRQDNEQFF. CDR3 nucleotides: TGTGCCAGCAGCCAAGATTTTAGACAAGACAATGAGCAGTTCTTC. V gene TRBV14 combines with J gene TRBJ2-1, with D uncertain. V dropped 0 bases and J dropped 5 bases, with 11 bases sitting between them. The CDR3 is 15 amino acids. The V gene's germline CDR1 is SGHDN and CDR2 FVKESK.